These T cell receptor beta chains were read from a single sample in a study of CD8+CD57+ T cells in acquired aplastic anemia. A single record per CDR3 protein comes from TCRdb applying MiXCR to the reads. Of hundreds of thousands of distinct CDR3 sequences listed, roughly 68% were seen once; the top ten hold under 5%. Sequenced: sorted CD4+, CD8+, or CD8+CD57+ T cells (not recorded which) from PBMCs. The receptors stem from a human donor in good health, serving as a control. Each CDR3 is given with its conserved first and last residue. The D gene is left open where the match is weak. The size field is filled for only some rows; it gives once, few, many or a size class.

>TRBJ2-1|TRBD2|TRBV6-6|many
TGTGCCAGCACCTGGACTAGCGGGGGGCCCTACAATGAGCAGTTCTTC
CASTWTSGGPYNEQFF
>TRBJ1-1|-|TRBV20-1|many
TGCAGTGCTAGAGAGGACGCCGGTTTCCAAGCTTTCTTT
CSAREDAGFQAFF
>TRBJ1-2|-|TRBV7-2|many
TGTGCCAGCAGCTTAAAGGTAGCTGGGGGCTACACCTTC
CASSLKVAGGYTF
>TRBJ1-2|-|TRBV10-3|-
TGTGCCAGTAGTTCGACGCGCAGGGCGGAGACCTACACCTTC
CASSSTRRAETYTF
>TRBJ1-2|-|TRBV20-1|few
TGCAGTGCTAGAGAGAGACAGACTAACTATGGCTACACCTTC
CSARERQTNYGYTF
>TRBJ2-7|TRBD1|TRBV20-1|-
TGCAGTGCCCTGGGACAGGGTTACGAGCAGTACTTC
CSALGQGYEQYF
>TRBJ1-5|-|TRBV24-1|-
TGTGCCACCAGTGACGGGGGGGACCAAAAGCCCCAGCATTTT
CATSDGGDQKPQHF
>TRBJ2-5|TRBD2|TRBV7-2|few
TGTGCCAGCAGCTTGGCTAGCGGGGGGGCCTCACAAGAGACCCAGTACTTC
CASSLASGGASQETQYF
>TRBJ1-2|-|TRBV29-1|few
TGCAGCGTTGAGGGCCGTACTTCTTATGGCTACACCTTC
CSVEGRTSYGYTF
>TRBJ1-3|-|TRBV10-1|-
TGCGCCAGCAGTGAGTGCGCGACTGCTGGATACACCATATATTTT
CASSECATAGYTIYF
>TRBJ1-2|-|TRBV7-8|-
TGTGCCAGCAGTTGGAAAGGGGGTACCTATGGCTACACCTTC
CASSWKGGTYGYTF
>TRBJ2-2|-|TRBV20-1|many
TGCAGTGCTAGCCCAGCCCCAGCTTTAAGGGCAGGGACGAACACCGGGGAGCTGTTTTTT
CSASPAPALRAGTNTGELFF
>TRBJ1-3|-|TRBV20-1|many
TGCAGTGCTACCTCTGGAAACACCATATATTTT
CSATSGNTIYF
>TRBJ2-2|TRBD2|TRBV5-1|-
TGTGCCAGCAGCGGGGACGGAAACACCATGCTGTTTTTT
CASSGDGNTMLFF
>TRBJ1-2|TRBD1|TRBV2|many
TGTGCCAGCAGTCGCACGAGGACAGGAGAGACTAACTATGGCTACACCTTC
CASSRTRTGETNYGYTF
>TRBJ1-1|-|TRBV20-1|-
TGCAGCGTCCAGGCAAGCACAGCGGGGGCTGAAGCTTTCTTT
CSVQASTAGAEAFF
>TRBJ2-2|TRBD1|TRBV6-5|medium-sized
TGTGCCAGCAGTTGGGACAGGGGTCGCACCGGGGAGCTGTTTTTT
CASSWDRGRTGELFF
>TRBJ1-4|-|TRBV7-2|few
TGTGCCAGCAGCTTGTCCAGGGTGGGTGAAAAACTATTTTTT
CASSLSRVGEKLFF
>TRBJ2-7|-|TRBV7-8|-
TGTGCCAGCGGGGGACGGGCTTCCTACGAGCAGTACTTC
CASGGRASYEQYF
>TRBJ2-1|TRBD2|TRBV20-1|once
TGCAGTGCTCCACCTGCGGGGGACGACAATGAGCAGTTCTTC
CSAPPAGDDNEQFF
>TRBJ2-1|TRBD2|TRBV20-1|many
TGCAGTGCTAGTGGGCTAGCGGGGGACAATGAGCAGTTCTTC
CSASGLAGDNEQFF
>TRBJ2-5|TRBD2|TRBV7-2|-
TGTGCCAGCAGCTTATGGGGAGGGGTAGAGACCCAGTACTTC
CASSLWGGVETQYF
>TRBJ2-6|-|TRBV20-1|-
TGCAGTGCTAGCCGGGACGTCTACTCTGGGGCCAACGTCCTGACTTTC
CSASRDVYSGANVLTF
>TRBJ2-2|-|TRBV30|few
TGTGCCTGGGCAGGGAGGTCCTTAAGGACCGGGGAGCTGTTTTTT
CAWAGRSLRTGELFF
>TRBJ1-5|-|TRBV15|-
TGTGCGACCAGCAGAGCTCGGGGTAGCAGAAATCAGCCCCAGCATTTT
CATSRARGSRNQPQHF
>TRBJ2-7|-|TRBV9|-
TGTGCCAGCAGCGTGGGCGCTAGAAACACAGATACGCACTTC
CASSVGARNTDTHF
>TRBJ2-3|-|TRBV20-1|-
TGCAGTGCTAGACCGTTGGCGGCTAACTCAGATACGCAGTATTTT
CSARPLAANSDTQYF
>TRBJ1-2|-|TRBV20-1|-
TGCAGTGCTAGACCGCTCGTCGGGGACGGAAACTATGGCTACACCTTC
CSARPLVGDGNYGYTF
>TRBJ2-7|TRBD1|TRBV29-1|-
TGCAGCGTTCCACGGGACAGCGAAGCCTACGAGCAGTACTTC
CSVPRDSEAYEQYF
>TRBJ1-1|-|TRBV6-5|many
TGTGCCAGCAGCTCCGGACGAACTGAAGCTTTCTTT
CASSSGRTEAFF
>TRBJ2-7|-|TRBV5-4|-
TGTGCCTGGAGTTCAACCGGAACAGACTCCTACGAGCAGTACTTC
CAWSSTGTDSYEQYF
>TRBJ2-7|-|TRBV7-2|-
TGTGCCAGCAGTGTGCCCCGGGGGGCCAATGAGCAGTACTTC
CASSVPRGANEQYF
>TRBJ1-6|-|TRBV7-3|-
TGTGCCAGCAGCCTACTGCCAGGGGCCTCCGAGCAGCACTTT
CASSLLPGASEQHF
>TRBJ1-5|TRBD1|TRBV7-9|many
TGTGCCAGCAGCTTACAGGGGGCACCCAATCAGCCCCAGCATTTT
CASSLQGAPNQPQHF
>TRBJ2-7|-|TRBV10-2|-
TGCGCCAGCAGTGAGGCCGGAGGGGGCTACGAGCAGTACTTC
CASSEAGGGYEQYF
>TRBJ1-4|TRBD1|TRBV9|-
TGTGCCAGCAGCGTACAGGGGGACACCTACAATGAGCTTTTT
CASSVQGDTYNELF
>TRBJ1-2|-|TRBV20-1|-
TGCAGTGTAGTAGACTATGGCTACACCTTC
CSVVDYGYTF
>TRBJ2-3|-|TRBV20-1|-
TGCAGTGCTCGGGACTCTCCCGCAGATACGCAGTATTTT
CSARDSPADTQYF
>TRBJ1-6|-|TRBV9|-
TGTGCCAGCAGCTCCCGGGGGAACACTGAAGCTTTCTTACCCCTCCACTTT
CASSSRGNTEAFLPLHF
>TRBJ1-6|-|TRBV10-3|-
TGTGCCAGTCGAATCATGGGGCCGGATAATTCACCCCTCCACTTT
CASRIMGPDNSPLHF
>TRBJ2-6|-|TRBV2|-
TGCGCCAGCACGCCTGGGAAAGGGACCCTCTCTGGGGCCAACGTCCTGACTTTC
CASTPGKGTLSGANVLTF
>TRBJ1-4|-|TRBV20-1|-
TGCAGTGCCCAGTTCGGGGTGAGGGGGGCAACTAATGAAAAACTGTTTTTT
CSAQFGVRGATNEKLFF
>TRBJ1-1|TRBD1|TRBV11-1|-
TGTGCCGGCAGCTTTTCAGGGGGCGCGAACACTGAAGCTTTCTTT
CAGSFSGGANTEAFF